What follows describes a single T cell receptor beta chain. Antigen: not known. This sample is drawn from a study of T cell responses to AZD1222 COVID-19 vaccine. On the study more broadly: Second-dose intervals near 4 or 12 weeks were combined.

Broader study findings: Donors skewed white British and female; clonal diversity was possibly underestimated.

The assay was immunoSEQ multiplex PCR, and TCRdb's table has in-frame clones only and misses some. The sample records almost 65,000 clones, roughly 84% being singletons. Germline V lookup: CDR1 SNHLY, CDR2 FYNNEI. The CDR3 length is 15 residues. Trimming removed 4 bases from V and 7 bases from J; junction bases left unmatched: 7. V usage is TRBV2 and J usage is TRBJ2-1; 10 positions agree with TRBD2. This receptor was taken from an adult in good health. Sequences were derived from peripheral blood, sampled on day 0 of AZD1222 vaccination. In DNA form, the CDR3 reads TGTGCCAGCAGTGGGTCTAGCGGGGGAGCGAATGAGCAGTTCTTC. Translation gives CASSGSSGGANEQFF. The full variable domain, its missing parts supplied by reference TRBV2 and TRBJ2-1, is EPEVTQTPSHQVTQMGQEVILRCVPISNHLYFYWYRQILGQKVEFLVSFYNNEISEKSEIFDDQFSVERPDGSNFTLKIRSTKLEDSAMYFCASSGSSGGANEQFFGPGTRLTVL.